This T cell receptor (beta chain) was captured by sequencing in a study of cytomegalovirus exposure and HLA in healthy donors. Study-wide background: In terms of ancestry, the Caucasian-associated cluster contained roughly 80% of the approximately 400 genotyped donors. Broader study findings: Earlier analysis yielded a pattern in which most TCR beta V segments were productive about 87% or about 30% of the time. Because they were indistinguishable, some V segments, including TRBV6-2 and TRBV6-3, were excluded.

Germline V CDR1 and CDR2: SGHKS, YYEKEE (reference sequence). V was trimmed by 0 bases and J by 2 bases, leaving 7 bases between them. There are 14 residues in the CDR3. The count of this clone is one. Its antigen is unidentified. PCR employed 60 Vbeta and 13 Jbeta primers. Method: immunoSEQ multiplex PCR; TCRdb's copy keeps in-frame clones and lacks some. The table lists 120,000 or so clones, over 60% of them singletons. This chain joins TRBV5-5 and TRBJ2-3; D remains unclear. The sequencing sample was made of PBMCs. This TCR derives from a female donor in good health and CMV-seronegative. In DNA, the CDR3 is TGTGCCAGCAGCTTGGACTTTTACACAGATACGCAGTATTTT. As protein: CASSLDFYTDTQYF.